This entry describes one T cell receptor beta chain. What it binds is not known. The sample belongs to a study of T-cell memory formation after mild COVID-19. Across the study: Clusters of TCRs were largely donor specific.

A single record per CDR3 protein comes from TCRdb applying MiXCR to the 5' RACE reads. The sample consists of fewer than 300,000 distinct CDR3 sequences, roughly 17% of them appearing once. General study points: CD4+ contracting clones were found mainly in CM and EM, and CD8+ ones in EMRA. Some clones that responded turned up in pre-infection memory, which suggests that cross-reactive memory joined in.

The CDR3 has 17 residues. With 4 bases removed from V and 3 bases from J, the gap between germline ends came to 24 bases. The germline V gene encodes CDR1 SQVTM and CDR2 ANQGSEA. The chain has TRBV29-1 and TRBJ1-1, with D unresolved. This sequence originates from a man between 18 and 35 years old who had mild COVID-19 (a few samples of this study predate the infection). Cell type and time point are not known. The sequenced sample was PBMCs or a T cell subset sorted from them (not recorded which). This CDR3 is CSVGSSTGVLPYTEAFF. The DNA of the CDR3 is TGCAGCGTTGGGTCATCGACGGGCGTTTTGCCTTACACTGAAGCTTTCTTT.